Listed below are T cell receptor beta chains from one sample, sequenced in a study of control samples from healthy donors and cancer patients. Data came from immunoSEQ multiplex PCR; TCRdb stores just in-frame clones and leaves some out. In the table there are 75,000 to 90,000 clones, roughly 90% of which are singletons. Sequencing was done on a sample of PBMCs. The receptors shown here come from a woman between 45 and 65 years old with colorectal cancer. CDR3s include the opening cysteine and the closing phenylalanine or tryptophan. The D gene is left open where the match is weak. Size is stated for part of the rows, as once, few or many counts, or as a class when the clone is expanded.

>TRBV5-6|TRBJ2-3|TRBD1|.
TGTGCCAGCAGCGGGCTCCGGGACAGTGATCCCACAGATACGCAGTATTTT
CASSGLRDSDPTDTQYF
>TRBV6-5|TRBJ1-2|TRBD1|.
TGTGCCAGCAGTTACTTCGGACAGGATGGCTACACCTTC
CASSYFGQDGYTF
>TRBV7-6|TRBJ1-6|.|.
TGTGCCAGCAGCTTAGGGCCATATAATTCACCCCTCCACTTT
CASSLGPYNSPLHF
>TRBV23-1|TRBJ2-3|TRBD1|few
TGCGCCAGCAGTCAACTGGGGCAGGGGGACACAGATACGCAGTATTTT
CASSQLGQGDTDTQYF
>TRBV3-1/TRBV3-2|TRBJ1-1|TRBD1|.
TGTGCCAGCAGCCAAGATGCGACAGGGGGGAACCTGAACACTGAAGCTTTCTTT
CASSQDATGGNLNTEAFF
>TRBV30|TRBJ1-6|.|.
TGTGCCTGGCAAAGGGGTCGGTTTAATTCACCCCTCCACTTT
CAWQRGRFNSPLHF
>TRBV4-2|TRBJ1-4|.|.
TGTGCCAGCAGCGGACAGTTTAATGAAAAACTGTTTTTT
CASSGQFNEKLFF
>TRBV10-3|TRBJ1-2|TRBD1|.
TGTGCCATCAGTGAAAACGGCAGGGGGGATGGCTACACCTTC
CAISENGRGDGYTF
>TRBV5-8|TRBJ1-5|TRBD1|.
TGTGCCAGCAGCGCCTGGGGAGCAGGGGGCTGGGCTAGGCCCCAGCATTTT
CASSAWGAGGWARPQHF
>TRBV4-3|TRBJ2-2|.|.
TGCGCCAGCAGCCAAGATCTGGCGGGGGCAATCAACACCGGGGAGCTGTTTTTT
CASSQDLAGAINTGELFF
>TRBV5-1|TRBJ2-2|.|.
TGCGCCAGCAGCGGGACGGTTCCCGGGGAGCTGTTTTTT
CASSGTVPGELFF
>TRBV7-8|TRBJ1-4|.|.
TGTGCCAGCAGCCTTCGACAGGAGAGCGAAAAACTGTTTTTT
CASSLRQESEKLFF
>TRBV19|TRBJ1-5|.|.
TGTGCCAGTAGGATAACAGGGATGTATAGCAATCAGCCCCAGCATTTT
CASRITGMYSNQPQHF
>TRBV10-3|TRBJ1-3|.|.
TGTGCCATCAGTGAAGGTCAGGGCTCTGGAAACACCATATATTTT
CAISEGQGSGNTIYF
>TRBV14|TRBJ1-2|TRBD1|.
TGTGCCAGCAGCCCGAGGGGGCTAGAGGGCTACACCTTC
CASSPRGLEGYTF
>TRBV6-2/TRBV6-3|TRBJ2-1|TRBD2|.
TGTGCCAGCAGCGACCCTAGCGGGGGGGTTTTGAATGAGCAGTTCTTC
CASSDPSGGVLNEQFF
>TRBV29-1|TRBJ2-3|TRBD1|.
TGCAGCGTCACTAAGACAGGGCAAAGCACAGATACGCAGTATTTT
CSVTKTGQSTDTQYF
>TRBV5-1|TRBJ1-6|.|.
TGCGCCAGCAGCCCCGGCCTCAGAGGTAATGATTCACCCCTCCACTTT
CASSPGLRGNDSPLHF
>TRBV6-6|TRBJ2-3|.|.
TGTGCCAGCAGTTACTCCCGAAAAGGCACAGATACGCAGTATTTT
CASSYSRKGTDTQYF
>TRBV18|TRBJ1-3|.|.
TGTGCCAGCTCACCACTAATAACGCGGTTTGGGGACTTCAGTGGAAACACCATATATTTT
CASSPLITRFGDFSGNTIYF
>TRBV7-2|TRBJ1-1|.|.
TGTGCCAGCAGCCGGGGGGGGGTCAACACTGAAGCTTTCTTT
CASSRGGVNTEAFF
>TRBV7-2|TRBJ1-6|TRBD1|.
TGTGCCAGCAGCCCGGACAGGGGTAATTCACCCCTCCACTTT
CASSPDRGNSPLHF
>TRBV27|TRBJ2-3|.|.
TGTGCCAGCAGTAGCTTGGGAGATACGCAGTATTTT
CASSSLGDTQYF
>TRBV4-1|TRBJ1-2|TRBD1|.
TGCGCCAGCAGCCAATCACAGGGGAATAACTATGGCTACACCTTC
CASSQSQGNNYGYTF
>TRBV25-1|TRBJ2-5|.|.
TGTGCCAGCAGTGAATGGGCCCAGCCCCAAGAGACCCAGTACTTC
CASSEWAQPQETQYF
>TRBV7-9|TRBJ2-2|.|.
TGTGCCAGCAGCTTTCTCTCGGGGACCGGGGAGCTGTTTTTT
CASSFLSGTGELFF
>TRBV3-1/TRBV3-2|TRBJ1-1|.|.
TGTGCCAGCAGCCAAGCTTGGGGGAACACTGAAGCTTTCTTT
CASSQAWGNTEAFF
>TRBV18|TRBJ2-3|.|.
TGTGCCAGCTCACCGGGCTTTGACGGGAGCACAGATACGCAGTATTTT
CASSPGFDGSTDTQYF
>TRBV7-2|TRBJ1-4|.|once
TGTGCCAGCAGCTTTGGGGTAGCTAATGAAAAACTGTTTTTT
CASSFGVANEKLFF
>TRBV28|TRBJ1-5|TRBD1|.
TGTGCCAGCAGACCAACAGGGGATCAGCCCCAGCATTTT
CASRPTGDQPQHF
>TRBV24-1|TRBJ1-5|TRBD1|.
TGTGCCACCAGTGATGCGACAGGGGCACAACAGCCCCAGCATTTT
CATSDATGAQQPQHF
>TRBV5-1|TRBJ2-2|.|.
TGCGCCAGCAGCTTGTACTTTTCTGGGCAGGGAGGCACCGGGGAGCTGTTTTTT
CASSLYFSGQGGTGELFF
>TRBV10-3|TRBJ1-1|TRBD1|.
TGTGCCATCAGTCAAGGGACAGGGAACACTGAAGCTTTCTTT
CAISQGTGNTEAFF
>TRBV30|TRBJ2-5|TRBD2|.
TGTGCCTGGAGCGGGGGGGGAGAGACCCAGTACTTC
CAWSGGGETQYF
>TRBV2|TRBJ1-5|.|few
TGTGCCAGCAGTCTCGGACAACCGAGTACAAATCAGCCCCAGCATTTT
CASSLGQPSTNQPQHF
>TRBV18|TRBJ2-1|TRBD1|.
TGTGCCAGCTCACCGCTACAGGGGGAGCAGTTCTTC
CASSPLQGEQFF
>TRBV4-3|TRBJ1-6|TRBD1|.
TGCGCCAGCAGCCAAGAAATAGGACAGGGGGTTCACCTCCACTTT
CASSQEIGQGVHLHF
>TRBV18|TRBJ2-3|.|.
TGTGCCAGCTCACCATCGATTGGGACTAGCACAGATACGCAGTATTTT
CASSPSIGTSTDTQYF
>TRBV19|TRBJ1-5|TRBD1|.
TGTGCCAGTAGTAATACAGGGGGTAGCAATCAGCCCCAGCATTTT
CASSNTGGSNQPQHF
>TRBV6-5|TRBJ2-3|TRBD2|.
TGTGCCAGCAGTTACGCCCTAGCGGGGGGCACAGATACGCAGTATTTT
CASSYALAGGTDTQYF
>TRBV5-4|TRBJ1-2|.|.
TGTGCCAGCAGCCCGGACGGGAACTATGGCTACACCTTC
CASSPDGNYGYTF
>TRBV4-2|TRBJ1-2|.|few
TGTGCCAGCAGCCCCGACCGGGACTTACTCTCGACGGGTGGCTACACCTTC
CASSPDRDLLSTGGYTF
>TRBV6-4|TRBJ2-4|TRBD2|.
TGTGCCAGCAGTGACTCGGCTAGCGGGGGAATGCACTTC
CASSDSASGGMHF
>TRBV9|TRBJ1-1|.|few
TGTGCCAGCAGCGTAGGCCGGACGGGGACCACTGAAGCTTTCTTT
CASSVGRTGTTEAFF
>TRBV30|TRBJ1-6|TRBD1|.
TGTGCCTGGAGTGTAGGGGGCCATAATTCACCCCTCCACTTT
CAWSVGGHNSPLHF
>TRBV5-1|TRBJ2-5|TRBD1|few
TGCGCCAGCAGAGACGGACAGGGGTCCCAAGAGACCCAGTACTTC
CASRDGQGSQETQYF
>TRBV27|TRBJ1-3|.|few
TGTGCCAGCAGTGCCACTCCGGGCCCCCCCTCAACTGGAAACACCATATATTTT
CASSATPGPPSTGNTIYF
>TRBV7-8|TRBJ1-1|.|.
TGTGCCAGTACCGGGCAGATAAACACTGAAGCTTTCTTT
CASTGQINTEAFF